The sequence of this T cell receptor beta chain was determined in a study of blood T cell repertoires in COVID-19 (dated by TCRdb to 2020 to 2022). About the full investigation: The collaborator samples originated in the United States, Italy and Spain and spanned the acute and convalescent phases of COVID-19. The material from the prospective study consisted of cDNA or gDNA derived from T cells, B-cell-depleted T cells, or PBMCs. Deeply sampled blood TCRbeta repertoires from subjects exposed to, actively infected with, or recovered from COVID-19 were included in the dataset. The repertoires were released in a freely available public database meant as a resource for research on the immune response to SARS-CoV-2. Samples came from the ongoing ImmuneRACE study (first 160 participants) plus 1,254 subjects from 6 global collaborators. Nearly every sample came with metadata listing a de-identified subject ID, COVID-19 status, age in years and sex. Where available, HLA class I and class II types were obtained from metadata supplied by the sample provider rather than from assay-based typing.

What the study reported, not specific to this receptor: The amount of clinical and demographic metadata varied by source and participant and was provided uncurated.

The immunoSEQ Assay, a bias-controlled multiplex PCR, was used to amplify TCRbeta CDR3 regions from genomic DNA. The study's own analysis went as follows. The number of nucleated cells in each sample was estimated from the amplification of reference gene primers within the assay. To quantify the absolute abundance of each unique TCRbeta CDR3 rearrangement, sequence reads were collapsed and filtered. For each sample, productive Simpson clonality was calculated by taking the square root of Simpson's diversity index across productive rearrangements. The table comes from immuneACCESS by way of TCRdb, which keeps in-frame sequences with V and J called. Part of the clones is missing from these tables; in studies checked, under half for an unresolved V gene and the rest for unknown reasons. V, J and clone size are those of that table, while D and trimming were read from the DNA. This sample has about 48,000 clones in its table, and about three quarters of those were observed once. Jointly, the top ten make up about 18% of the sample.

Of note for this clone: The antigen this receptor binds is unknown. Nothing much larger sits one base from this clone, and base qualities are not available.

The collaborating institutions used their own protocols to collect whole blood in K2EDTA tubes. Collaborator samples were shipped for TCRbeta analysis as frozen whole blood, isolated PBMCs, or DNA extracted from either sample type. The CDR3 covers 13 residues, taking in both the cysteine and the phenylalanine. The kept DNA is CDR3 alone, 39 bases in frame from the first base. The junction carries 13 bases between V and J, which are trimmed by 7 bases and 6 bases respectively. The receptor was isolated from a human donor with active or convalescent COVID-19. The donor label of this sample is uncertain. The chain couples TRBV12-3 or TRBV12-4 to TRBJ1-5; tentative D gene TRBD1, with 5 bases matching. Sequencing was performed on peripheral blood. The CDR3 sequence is CASIAGGGQPQHF. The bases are TGTGCCAGCATTGCGGGGGGGGGTCAGCCCCAGCATTTT.